A selection of T cell receptor beta chains follows, all from one sample in a study of vaccination and CD4 T cells after COVID-19. No antigens are known for them. Via MiXCR, TCRdb re-called the PCR reads, giving one row per CDR3 protein. In the table there are approximately 18,000 distinct CDR3 sequences, around 48% of which are singletons. Sequenced: CD4+ T cells from blood, cultured in vitro. The source is a human donor who had recovered from COVID-19. CDR3s include the opening cysteine and the closing phenylalanine or tryptophan. A D gene is named only where the DNA matches it firmly. Size values are once, few and many counts, or a class for expanded clones, and some rows have none.

size: .; D: .; J: TRBJ1-5; V: TRBV15; DNA: TGTGCCACCGCGAGACACGATAGCAATCAGCCCCAGCATTTT; CDR3: CATARHDSNQPQHF
size: few; D: TRBD2; J: TRBJ2-1; V: TRBV20-1; DNA: TGCAGTGCTAGAGGGTCCACCCGGGAGGGTTACAATGAGCAGTTCTTC; CDR3: CSARGSTREGYNEQFF
size: .; D: TRBD2; J: TRBJ2-3; V: TRBV5-1; DNA: TGCGCCAGCAGCTGGGGGGGGGGCACAGATACGCAGTATTTT; CDR3: CASSWGGGTDTQYF
size: .; D: TRBD1; J: TRBJ1-2; V: TRBV19; DNA: TGTGCCAGTAGTACCCGCTCCTCCCAGGGGGCCGGGTATGGCTACACCTTC; CDR3: CASSTRSSQGAGYGYTF
size: .; D: .; J: TRBJ2-4; V: TRBV28; DNA: TGTGCCAGCAGTTTAGGAGGGGCTGAAAACATTCAGTACTTC; CDR3: CASSLGGAENIQYF
size: .; D: TRBD1; J: TRBJ1-5; V: TRBV7-6; DNA: TGTGCCAGCAGTCCTCGACAGGGGTTTGACATGTACGGTCAGCCCCAGCATTTT; CDR3: CASSPRQGFDMYGQPQHF
size: .; D: .; J: TRBJ1-1; V: TRBV11-3; DNA: TGTGCCAGCGGACCTGCGATCCGCAGTAACACTGAAGCTTTCTTT; CDR3: CASGPAIRSNTEAFF
size: .; D: .; J: TRBJ1-1; V: TRBV5-4; DNA: TGTGCCAGCAGCCCCTGGGAAACCTTGGACACTGAAGCTTTCTTT; CDR3: CASSPWETLDTEAFF
size: .; D: .; J: TRBJ2-7; V: TRBV21-1; DNA: TGTGCCAGCAGCAAAGGGTGGAGACCGGGACCCTACGAGCAGTACTTC; CDR3: CASSKGWRPGPYEQYF
size: .; D: .; J: TRBJ1-1; V: TRBV2; DNA: TGTGCCAGCAGTGAAGCGAGGGGCGGCAGCCCTTTCTTT; CDR3: CASSEARGGSPFF
size: .; D: TRBD2; J: TRBJ2-1; V: TRBV7-3; DNA: TGTGCCAGCAGCTTAGGTCCGGGACTAGCGGGAAATGAGCAGTTCTTC; CDR3: CASSLGPGLAGNEQFF
size: few; D: .; J: TRBJ1-2; V: TRBV20-1; DNA: TGCAGTGCTGACATATCGCGGGGAGCTAACTATGGCTACACCTTC; CDR3: CSADISRGANYGYTF
size: .; D: .; J: TRBJ1-5; V: TRBV6-4; DNA: TGTGCCAGCACCCCCTTGGCGGGGCCGGGCAATCAGCCCCAGCATTTT; CDR3: CASTPLAGPGNQPQHF
size: .; D: TRBD2; J: TRBJ2-3; V: TRBV6-1; DNA: TGTGCCAGCAGAAAAAAACCAGGACTAGCGGGAATCTTGAGCACAGATACGCAGTATTTT; CDR3: CASRKKPGLAGILSTDTQYF
size: few; D: .; J: TRBJ1-1; V: TRBV20-1; DNA: TGCAGTGCTCCACGAGGGGGGAGACACACTGAAGCTTTCTTT; CDR3: CSAPRGGRHTEAFF
size: .; D: TRBD1; J: TRBJ1-4; V: TRBV7-2; DNA: TGTGCCAGCGCAATTTACAGGGGGCCTGGTGAAAAACTGTTTTTT; CDR3: CASAIYRGPGEKLFF
size: few; D: .; J: TRBJ1-6; V: TRBV2; DNA: TGTGCCAGCAGTGAAAATGGGGGGAATAATTCACCCCTCCACTTT; CDR3: CASSENGGNNSPLHF
size: .; D: .; J: TRBJ2-6; V: TRBV6-2/TRBV6-3; DNA: TGTGCCAGCAGACTCACAGGGTTCTCTGGGGCCAACGTCCTGACTTTC; CDR3: CASRLTGFSGANVLTF
size: .; D: .; J: TRBJ2-7; V: TRBV19; DNA: TGTGCCAGTAAACGGTCCCCGCAGGGTCACGAGCAGTACTTC; CDR3: CASKRSPQGHEQYF
size: .; D: .; J: TRBJ2-7; V: TRBV7-9; DNA: TGTGCCAGCCAACAAAACTACGAGCAGTACTTC; CDR3: CASQQNYEQYF
size: .; D: .; J: TRBJ2-5; V: TRBV5-1; DNA: TGCGCCAGCAGCCACCTCGAGGGAGAGACCCAGTACTTC; CDR3: CASSHLEGETQYF
size: once; D: TRBD2; J: TRBJ2-3; V: TRBV7-3; DNA: TGTGCCAGCAGCCTGGGACTAGCGGAAGGCACAGATACGCAGTATTTT; CDR3: CASSLGLAEGTDTQYF
size: .; D: .; J: TRBJ2-2; V: TRBV25-1; DNA: TGTGCCAGCAGTGAAGTTGGCGTGGTGGCCGGGGAGCTGTTTTTT; CDR3: CASSEVGVVAGELFF
size: .; D: .; J: TRBJ1-2; V: TRBV27; DNA: TGTGCCAGCAGAATTGGCCAGGGTGGCTATGGCTACACCTTC; CDR3: CASRIGQGGYGYTF
size: few; D: TRBD1; J: TRBJ2-2; V: TRBV6-2/TRBV6-3; DNA: TGTGCAAGCGACCGGGACAGGGGGATCGGGGAGCTGTTTTTT; CDR3: CASDRDRGIGELFF
size: .; D: .; J: TRBJ1-1; V: TRBV6-1; DNA: TGTGCCAGCAGTGGAAACGGACAGATTGAAGCTTTCTTT; CDR3: CASSGNGQIEAFF
size: .; D: .; J: TRBJ1-1; V: TRBV29-1; DNA: TGCAGCGTTGATACGGGGAACACTGAAGCTTTCTTT; CDR3: CSVDTGNTEAFF
size: few; D: .; J: TRBJ1-2; V: TRBV6-1; DNA: TGTGCCAGCAGCCCGAATCAGGGACAACCGAAGTATGGCTACACCTTC; CDR3: CASSPNQGQPKYGYTF
size: few; D: TRBD1; J: TRBJ2-7; V: TRBV6-2/TRBV6-3; DNA: TGTGCCAGCAGGCACCGGACAGGGGCCTGGAAGGGTAATTACTACGAGCAGTACTTC; CDR3: CASRHRTGAWKGNYYEQYF
size: .; D: .; J: TRBJ2-2; V: TRBV5-5; DNA: TGTGCCAGCAGCTCGGGACGGCCGAACACCGGGGAGCTGTTTTTT; CDR3: CASSSGRPNTGELFF
size: .; D: .; J: TRBJ2-7; V: TRBV7-2; DNA: TGTGCCAGCAGCTTAATGTCGGGAACATACGAGCAGTACTTC; CDR3: CASSLMSGTYEQYF
size: .; D: .; J: TRBJ1-2; V: TRBV6-4; DNA: TGTGCCAGCCGTGGGACCAACTATGGCTACACCTTC; CDR3: CASRGTNYGYTF
size: few; D: TRBD1; J: TRBJ1-5; V: TRBV20-1; DNA: TGCAGTGCTAGAGAACCGGACAGGGGAGGTAAGCCCCAGCATTTT; CDR3: CSAREPDRGGKPQHF
size: few; D: TRBD1; J: TRBJ2-1; V: TRBV27; DNA: TGTGCCAGCAGTTTCCCCACCGGGACAGGGGGTAGTGAGCAGTTCTTC; CDR3: CASSFPTGTGGSEQFF
size: .; D: TRBD2; J: TRBJ2-1; V: TRBV25-1; DNA: TGTGCCAGTAGTACAGCGGGGGAGGTAGAGCAGTTCTTC; CDR3: CASSTAGEVEQFF
size: few; D: .; J: TRBJ1-1; V: TRBV27; DNA: TGTGCCAGCACCCTGGGGGGGGCAGGCACTGAAGCTTTCTTT; CDR3: CASTLGGAGTEAFF
size: few; D: .; J: TRBJ1-1; V: TRBV11-3; DNA: TGTGCCAGCAGCCTTGCCACTGAAGCTTTCTTT; CDR3: CASSLATEAFF
size: few; D: TRBD1; J: TRBJ1-5; V: TRBV6-1; DNA: TGTGCCAGCAGTGACGGACAGGCCTATCAGCCCCAGCATTTT; CDR3: CASSDGQAYQPQHF
size: .; D: .; J: TRBJ2-5; V: TRBV11-3; DNA: TGTGCCAGCAGCTTAGCCGAATGGGGAGCTAGTAACCAAGAGACCCAGTACTTC; CDR3: CASSLAEWGASNQETQYF
size: few; D: TRBD1; J: TRBJ1-5; V: TRBV20-1; DNA: TGCAGTGCTAGTGCGACAGGGGTTCAGCCCCAGCATTTT; CDR3: CSASATGVQPQHF
size: .; D: .; J: TRBJ1-6; V: TRBV7-8; DNA: TGTGCCAGCAGCTTAGATTGGGGAGATGGGGGCTCACCCCTCCACTTT; CDR3: CASSLDWGDGGSPLHF
size: .; D: .; J: TRBJ1-1; V: TRBV20-1; DNA: TGCAGTGCTAGGGAGAGACGGGGGTGGGAAGCTTTCTTT; CDR3: CSARERRGWEAFF
size: few; D: .; J: TRBJ1-2; V: TRBV27; DNA: TGTGCCAGCAGTTTTAGAGCTAACTATGGCTACACCTTC; CDR3: CASSFRANYGYTF
size: .; D: .; J: TRBJ2-3; V: TRBV27; DNA: TGTGCCAGCAGTAGGCAGGGTTGGACAGATACGCAGTATTTT; CDR3: CASSRQGWTDTQYF
size: .; D: TRBD2; J: TRBJ2-1; V: TRBV6-5; DNA: TGTGCCAGCAGTTACGCCACGGGAGGAGAGCAGTTCTTC; CDR3: CASSYATGGEQFF
size: few; D: .; J: TRBJ1-6; V: TRBV12-3/TRBV12-4; DNA: TGTGCCAGCAGTCGTGAGGGCAGTGGGGATTCACCCCTCCACTTT; CDR3: CASSREGSGDSPLHF
size: few; D: .; J: TRBJ1-6; V: TRBV2; DNA: TGTGCCAGCAGTGAACGTGTCCAGGTTAATTCACCCCTCCACTTT; CDR3: CASSERVQVNSPLHF
size: few; D: .; J: TRBJ2-2; V: TRBV12-3/TRBV12-4; DNA: TGTGCCAGCAGTTTCCGGGGAGAGCTGTTTTTT; CDR3: CASSFRGELFF
size: few; D: .; J: TRBJ1-3; V: TRBV7-2; DNA: TGTGCCAGCAGCCTGGGGACATCCGGAAACACCATATATTTT; CDR3: CASSLGTSGNTIYF
size: .; D: .; J: TRBJ1-2; V: TRBV18; DNA: TGTGCCAGCTCACCTAACCTGGGTAGTCAAGGCTACACCTTC; CDR3: CASSPNLGSQGYTF
size: .; D: .; J: TRBJ2-7; V: TRBV21-1; DNA: TGTGCCAGCAGCTCGTTACGCCTAGCGGGAGTCCACGAGCAGTACTTC; CDR3: CASSSLRLAGVHEQYF